Given below is one T cell receptor beta chain in context. The data originate from a study of CD8 T cells in Susac syndrome. The CDR3 runs 15 residues. Germline CDR1 SGHDN, CDR2 FVKESK. The J segment lost 4 bases and the V segment lost 4 bases, leaving 6 bases of the junction unmatched. With random hexamers, reverse transcription was performed on about 0.5 to 1 ug of RNA. Across 54 Vbeta and 13 Jbeta, TCR beta CDR3 was amplified with immunoSEQ multiplex PCR. TCRdb reanalysed the immunoSEQ multiplex PCR reads using MiXCR and keeps one entry per CDR3 protein. The table has roughly 180,000 distinct CDR3 sequences, approximately 95% seen once.

The specimen was CD4+ T cells from PBMCs. V is TRBV14 and J is TRBJ2-5, with 10 bases aligning to TRBD2. The origin of this receptor is a human donor in good health. The CDR3 is CASSRLAGERETQYF. CDR3 nucleotide sequence: TGTGCCAGCAGCCGTCTAGCGGGAGAGAGAGAGACCCAGTACTTC.